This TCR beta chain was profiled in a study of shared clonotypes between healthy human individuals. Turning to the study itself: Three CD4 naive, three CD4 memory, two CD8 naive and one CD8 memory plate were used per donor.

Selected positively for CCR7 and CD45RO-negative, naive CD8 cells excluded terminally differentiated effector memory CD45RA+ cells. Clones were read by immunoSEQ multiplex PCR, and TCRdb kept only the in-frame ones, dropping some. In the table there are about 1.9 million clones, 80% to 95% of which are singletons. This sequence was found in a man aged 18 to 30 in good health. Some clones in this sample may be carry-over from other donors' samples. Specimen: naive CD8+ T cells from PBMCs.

This CDR3 is CASSREWGTHNEQFF. CDR3 nucleotide sequence: TGTGCCAGCAGTCGGGAGTGGGGCACACACAATGAGCAGTTCTTC. The V gene is TRBV6-4, the J gene TRBJ2-1; possibly TRBD2 for D (6 bases). V lost 5 bases to trimming and J lost 5 bases, with 16 bases between them. The CDR3 spans 15 residues. In germline, CDR1 is MRHNA, CDR2 SNTAGT.